This T cell receptor (beta chain) derives from a study of cytomegalovirus exposure and HLA in healthy donors (dated by TCRdb to 2016 to 2017). For the study in its entirety: An earlier analysis of roughly 570 of the donors reported approximately 260 Gb of sequence data and some 110 million unique TCR beta sequences obtained from 150 million to 200 million T cells. Among the approximately 430 genotyped donors, approximately 82% belonged to the genetic ancestry cluster associated with self-reported Caucasian donors. A separate validation cohort of some 130 different subjects was used in addition to the 666-subject first cohort. To predict cytomegalovirus infection status, the study combined high-throughput TCR immunosequencing, statistical association of individual TCRs with disease status, and machine learning. Genome-wide SNP genotypes for about 60% of the roughly 670 donors were used in a later genetic analysis, which treated that subset as a discovery cohort. The study was designed to test whether signatures of past pathogen exposure could be identified by cataloging public T cell receptors. Because of strong linkage in the cohort, roughly five DR-DQ haplotypes were treated as single units for association and clustering. Donor age, sex, ethnicity and CMV serostatus were compiled alongside the repertoire data. About 330 gigabases of sequencing data and tens of millions of unique TCR sequences made up an early release that covered several hundred HLA-typed donors. To decide whether each TCR beta V gene segment behaved as functional or pseudogenic, an earlier analysis of approximately 590 of the donors relied on high-throughput TCR beta sequencing. Both class I and class II loci were covered by HLA typing, at four-digit resolution. Typing coverage differed by locus: A, B, C, DRB1 and DQB1 were typed in roughly 629-630 donors, DQA1 in 522, DPA1 in roughly 590, and DPB1 in around 490. Every discovery cohort repertoire had been produced on one sequencing platform. The study profiled the T cell repertoires of under 850 subjects by immunosequencing and related them to cytomegalovirus serostatus. Among some 400 genotyped donors of the cohort, an average of roughly 230,000 unique TCR beta nucleotide sequences was sequenced per donor, of which approximately 19% were non-productive. Rather than drawing on any new phenotypic data, the later analysis identified candidate immune exposures from TCR beta sequences and the way those sequences occurred across donors. To study patterns of TCR occurrence, a later analysis re-analyzed previously published TCR beta repertoires from 666 donors and added high-resolution HLA genotyping.

General study outcomes and caveats: Because some donors lacked HLA typing at each locus, the association tests relied only on the typed subset. Roughly uniform sequencing depth across donors was assumed in presence/absence analyses, although this assumption may not hold. The study gave a list of 150 to 200 TCR beta chains associated with cytomegalovirus. A cluster of highly shared sequence variants was judged likely to be a technical artifact of the sequencing pipeline. In a later analysis, more than 15,000 TCR beta sequences were associated with specific HLA alleles at a false discovery rate of 0.05. Because counts were too low, some 16 rarely observed V segments, including chromosome 9 orphons, were excluded from the earlier analysis of around 640 of the donors. It was suggested by the authors that the approach could potentially be generalized to other disease states and immunological phenotypes. In this cohort, only TCR beta chains were sequenced, and detectable features were limited by the absence of alpha or paired-chain data. A later genetic analysis reported fewer N-insertions in productive TCRs among donors in an Asian-associated ancestry cluster than the roughly 700-donor mean. In a later analysis, TCR association rates were found to vary across HLA loci, with the most associated TCRs seen for DRB1 alleles and the fewest for HLA-C alleles. An earlier analysis of approximately 540 of the donors showed that most TCR beta V segments appeared in productive rearrangements either about 87% or about 30% of the time, which broadly matched IMGT annotations. Most TCR sequences were observed very rarely across donors, whereas some public TCRs were present in many individuals. Several of the top co-occurrence clusters appeared to be linked to parvovirus B19, influenza, CMV and Epstein-Barr virus, according to a later analysis. Three of the identified cytomegalovirus-associated TCR beta chains were confirmed in vitro to be specific for cytomegalovirus antigens. Correlated functional status among segregating V segments might be attributable to linkage disequilibrium, but an unknown experimental factor could not be ruled out. When HLA alleles, especially DR and DQ, strongly co-occurred, TCR associations were difficult to assign to individual alleles. A later genetic analysis associated a missense DCLRE1C variant with V-gene and J-gene trimming of TCR beta chains, and an independent cohort replicated the association. According to a later analysis, most CMV-associated TCR beta chains appeared to be HLA-restricted, and the HLA associations seemed to be driven largely by CMV exposure. Immune exposure information for the cohort was limited to CMV serostatus. A further reported finding was that TCR beta sequences accurately predicted the HLA-A and HLA-B alleles for most subjects in the first cohort. The classifier was reported to diagnose cytomegalovirus status with high specificity and sensitivity in both the original and validation cohorts. A later analysis found that HLA-associated TCR beta chains were more clonally expanded and had lower generation probabilities than equally common non-associated chains.

Libraries were made using the immunoSEQ multiplex PCR assay. The multiplex PCR relied on a mix of 60 forward primers for TCR Vbeta segments and 13 reverse primers for TCR Jbeta segments. A multiplex PCR assay on genomic DNA amplified the CDR3 region of rearranged TCR beta genes. The amplified TCR beta libraries were sequenced on the Illumina HiSeq System as 87-base-pair reads. Per the original workflow: A later analysis counted tens of millions of unique TCR beta chains across the 500 to 850 repertoires, and roughly 9.9 million of these chains were shared by at least two donors. Raw reads were error-corrected and collapsed into unique sequences with a nearest-neighbor algorithm that merged closely related sequences to remove PCR and sequencing errors. Alignment of CDR3 sequences to IMGT reference sequences was used to assign V, D and J gene segments. For a sequence to be retained, at least a six-nucleotide match to both a V gene segment and a J gene segment was required. A rearrangement counted as productive if the CDR3 had no stop codons and remained in frame with V and J, and every other rearrangement counted as non-productive. CDR3 was defined by IMGT convention, running from the second conserved V-encoded cysteine to the conserved J-encoded phenylalanine. In an earlier analysis of 587 of the donors, sequences lacking an unambiguous match to a single V gene segment were excluded. In an earlier analysis of 450 to 750 of the donors, a V segment was called functional when productive rearrangements were above 56.7%, and segregating when the standard deviation between donors exceeded 5%. A statistical classification framework was developed to diagnose cytomegalovirus status using the catalog of TCR beta chain sequences. A later analysis assigned V and J genes by comparing TCR nucleotide sequences with IMGT/GENE-DB human TR gene sequences. Using the TCRdist pipeline, a later analysis assigned CDR3 sequences along with most-parsimonious VDJ recombination scenarios. In a later analysis, each TCR beta chain was defined by its CDR3 amino acid sequence together with its V-gene family, and reads lacking a unique V-gene family were excluded. As a way to deal with suspected cross-contamination and a sequencing artifact, a later analysis dropped roughly 620 nucleotide sequences that were highly shared and had low generation probability. In a later analysis, a clonal expansion index for each public chain was calculated from normalized within-repertoire ranks of inferred template counts. In a later analysis, generation probabilities were computed with a VDJ recombination model fitted to out-of-frame rearrangements, and the resulting probabilities were checked against IGoR. Hypergeometric tests were used in a later analysis to score TCR-TCR, TCR-HLA and TCR-CMV co-occurrence, with a repertoire-size bias correction applied to the TCR pairs. In a later analysis, false discovery rates were estimated by permuting HLA or CMV assignments 20 times. In a later analysis, co-occurring TCRs were grouped using DBSCAN, with TCRdist sequence similarity added in when clustering inside HLA-allele-positive subsets. Co-occurrence clustering excluded repertoires with fewer than 30,000 or more than 120,000 public chains, plus five with anomalous nucleotide sharing. TCRdb limited this immuneACCESS table to in-frame rearrangements with V and J called. A share of clones is missing; checked studies link under half to unresolved V genes, and the rest is unexplained. V, J and clone size derive from that table, while D and trimming were established from the DNA sequence. The sample table contains tens of thousands of clones; only one count was recorded for less than 80% of them. Approximately 8.9% of the sample lies in the top ten.

A remark on this clone: Its antigen specificity is not known. No qualities accompany the bases; no much larger clone lies one base away.

The cohort comprised several hundred healthy bone marrow donors. At the time of sampling, all cohort members were nominally healthy, though unrecorded immune exposures were likely present. The donor tested CMV seropositive and was one of the 289 seropositive cohort members. Every donor gave a peripheral blood sample, and the peripheral blood mononuclear cells from that sample were used for TCR beta sequencing. The Qiagen DNeasy Blood Extraction Kit was used to extract genomic DNA from the blood cell samples. The source is a woman in her 40s in good health and CMV-seropositive. Sequencing input: PBMCs.

The CDR3 has the sequence CASSPGGTEAFF. The nucleotide sequence is TGTGCCAGCAGCCCAGGGGGAACTGAAGCTTTCTTT. This receptor chain uses TRBV7-9 and TRBJ1-1, and TRBD1 matches 7 of the central bases. CDR1 SEHNR and CDR2 FQNEAQ are derived from the germline V gene (reference sequence). The CDR3 holds 12 amino acids from the cysteine to the phenylalanine. Here the CDR3 DNA is all that survives: 36 bases in frame from base 1. The V end gives up 5 bases and the J end 5 bases, leaving 2 bases in the junction not matched to a gene.